Listed here are 28 T cell receptor beta chains from one sample, sequenced in a study of cytomegalovirus exposure and HLA in healthy donors. With 60 Vbeta and 13 Jbeta primers, the PCR was carried out. Measured with immunoSEQ multiplex PCR; TCRdb has only the in-frame clones, and not every one. The table records some 100,000 clones, about 77% of them present only once. The sample was PBMCs. Receptors were obtained from a woman aged 18-29 years in good health and CMV-seropositive.

This clone was counted between two and nine times. The chain carries TRBV4-1 and TRBJ1-5, with 8 bases aligning to TRBD1. The ends lost 1 base at V and 3 bases at J; junction bases unmatched: 2. Germline-derived CDR1 and CDR2 are MGHRA and YSYEKL. The CDR3 runs 15 residues. The DNA for the CDR3 is TGCGCCAGCAGCCAAGGGGGACAGGACAATCAGCCCCAGCATTTT. It codes for CASSQGGQDNQPQHF.

The chain carries TRBV19 and TRBJ1-2, with 9 bases that match TRBD1. This CDR3 is built from 15 residues. Germline assignment: CDR1 LNHDA and CDR2 SQIVND (reference sequence). V lost 4 bases, J lost 3 bases, and 6 bases stayed unmatched. CDR3 sequence reads: CASSTLTGGDYGYTF. The DNA for the CDR3 is TGTGCCAGTAGTACCCTGACAGGGGGAGACTATGGCTACACCTTC. The full variable domain, completed using reference TRBV19 and TRBJ1-2, is DGGITQSPKYLFRKEGQNVTLSCEQNLNHDAMYWYRQDPGQGLRLIYYSQIVNDFQKGDIAEGYSVSREKKESFPLTVTSAQKNPTAFYLCASSTLTGGDYGYTFGSGTRLTVV.

The V and J genes are TRBV23-1 and TRBJ2-7; 9 bases align to TRBD1. TRBV23-1 is reported as an ORF; its role is uncertain. Trimming took 5 bases from V and 0 from J; bases not matched to a gene: 5. The CDR3 is 15 amino acids. CDR3: CASSITGGSSYEQYF. CDR3 bases: TGCGCCAGCAGTATAACAGGGGGCAGCTCCTACGAGCAGTACTTC.

This clone appeared a few times. This chain uses TRBV2 with TRBJ2-3; 8 bases are a match to TRBD2. The CDR3 spans 12 residues. In germline, CDR1 is SNHLY, CDR2 FYNNEI. J was trimmed by 6 bases and V by 6 bases; bases with no gene match: 2. The chain's CDR3 is CASSRLADTQYF. CDR3 nucleotide sequence: TGTGCCAGCAGCCGACTAGCGGATACGCAGTATTTT.

The V call is TRBV5-8, the J call TRBJ2-4, with D unclear. V was shortened by 1 base and J by 6 bases, with 5 bases between the two germline ends. The CDR3 loop spans 12 amino acids. Germline CDR1 SGHTS, CDR2 YDEGEE. The CDR3 bases are TGTGCCAGCAGCTTGCCCATAAACATTCAGTACTTC. Translated: CASSLPINIQYF.

The chain recombines TRBV5-1 with TRBJ2-7; perhaps TRBD1 as D (6 bases). The CDR3 covers 15 residues. Germline V gene sequence: CDR1 SGHRS, CDR2 YFSETQ. The ends were cut back, 2 bases at V and 2 bases at J, with 14 bases in the middle. This CDR3 is CASSFWGRPAYEQYF. The CDR3 DNA reads TGCGCCAGCAGCTTTTGGGGGCGCCCCGCCTACGAGCAGTACTTC. The full variable domain, completed using reference TRBV5-1 and TRBJ2-7, is KAGVTQTPRYLIKTRGQQVTLSCSPISGHRSVSWYQQTPGQGLQFLFEYFSETQRNKGNFPGRFSGRQFSNSRSEMNVSTLELGDSALYLCASSFWGRPAYEQYFGPGTRLTVT.

The genes are TRBV7-2 and TRBJ2-5, with a tentative D call TRBD2 (6 bases). V lost 7 bases and J lost 2, with 17 bases in between. Germline V gene sequence: CDR1 SGHTA, CDR2 FQGNSA. CDR3 length: 15 amino acids. This CDR3 is CASNYFSGSQETQYF. The CDR3 DNA follows: TGTGCCAGCAACTATTTTAGCGGATCTCAAGAGACCCAGTACTTC. The full variable domain, rest sourced from reference TRBV7-2 and TRBJ2-5, is GAGVSQSPSNKVTEKGKDVELRCDPISGHTALYWYRQSLGQGLEFLIYFQGNSAPDKSGLPSDRFSAERTGGSVSTLTIQRTQQEDSAVYLCASNYFSGSQETQYFGPGTRLLVL.

The CDR3 coding sequence is TGTGCCAGCAGTAAACTAGCGGCGAACACCGGGGAGCTGTTTTTT. As protein: CASSKLAANTGELFF. The J gene is TRBJ2-2, the V gene TRBV9; 8 nucleotides line up with TRBD2. Germline lookup yields CDR1 SGDLS and CDR2 YYNGEE. With V trimmed by 5 bases and J by 0 bases, 3 bases remained unmatched. The CDR3 spans 15 residues.

In DNA, the CDR3 is TGTGCCAGCAGGGGACTAGACGGTGAGCAGTTCTTC. It codes for CASRGLDGEQFF. The gene calls are TRBV2 and TRBJ2-1; 8 bases are a match to TRBD2. CDR1 SNHLY and CDR2 FYNNEI come from the germline V gene. Losses at the gene ends were 6 bases for V and 9 bases for J; bases not matched to a gene: 4. This CDR3 has 12 residues.

CDR3 coding DNA: TGTGCCAGCAGCGAGGGGGTAGATAGGAAACTGTTTTTT. It encodes CASSEGVDRKLFF. The chain recombines TRBV2 with TRBJ1-4, with D perhaps matching TRBD1 (6 bases). The germline CDR1 and CDR2 sequences are SNHLY and FYNNEI. This CDR3 is 13 amino acids long. V was shortened by 6 bases and J by 11 bases, with 16 bases between the two germline ends.

The chain employs TRBV27 and TRBJ2-3, with a weak D call TRBD1 (5 bases). V was pared by 4 bases and J by 3 bases, with 14 bases between. CDR1 and CDR2 from the germline V gene are MNHEY and SMNVEV (reference sequence). The CDR3 has 15 residues. The chain's CDR3 is CASSSWTKGTDTQYF. DNA for the CDR3: TGTGCCAGCAGTTCCTGGACAAAAGGGACAGATACGCAGTATTTT.

CDR3 DNA: TGTGCCAGCAGCTCCACCGGGACAGGGGTTAGGGAGCAGTACTTC. It encodes CASSSTGTGVREQYF. The chain combines TRBV7-2 with TRBJ2-7; 10 nucleotides match TRBD1. Unmatched junction bases numbered 10, after V lost 4 bases and J lost 7 bases. The CDR3 has 15 residues. CDR1 SGHTA and CDR2 FQGNSA come from the germline V gene.

The chain is built from TRBV7-2 and TRBJ2-7; D not resolved. The CDR3 extends over 14 amino acids. Trimming pared 2 bases from V and 0 bases from J, leaving 8 bases between. CDR1 is SGHTA and CDR2 is FQGNSA in the germline V gene. The CDR3 is CASSLSAVSYEQYF. CDR3 in DNA: TGTGCCAGCAGCTTATCCGCAGTCTCCTACGAGCAGTACTTC.

The chain recombines TRBV28 with TRBJ2-7; TRBD1 agrees at 10 bases. With V trimmed by 4 bases and J by 4 bases, 7 bases remained unmatched. CDR3 length: 15 amino acids. CDR1 is MDHEN, CDR2 SYDVKM, per germline. DNA for the CDR3: TGTGCCAGCAGTTCCGGGGGACAGGGGAGGTACGAGCAGTACTTC. It specifies CASSSGGQGRYEQYF.

The chain carries TRBV10-3 and TRBJ1-1; TRBD1 agrees at 9 bases. V gave up 4 bases and J gave up 3 bases; unmatched junction bases: 9. Germline V gene data show CDR1 as ENHRY and CDR2 as SYGVKD. CDR3 length equals 16 residues. CDR3 protein: CAISGGTGIEYTEAFF. CDR3 sequence (DNA): TGTGCCATCAGTGGAGGGACAGGGATCGAATACACTGAAGCTTTCTTT.

The chain has TRBV6-5 and TRBJ2-3, with 9 positions matching TRBD2. CDR1 MNHEY and CDR2 SVGAGI come from the germline V gene. Germline trimming cut 7 bases from V and 7 bases from J; bases unmatched to any gene: 9. This CDR3 is 14 amino acids long. CDR3 in amino acids: CASTQGREGNTQYF. CDR3 nucleotides: TGTGCCAGCACCCAGGGGCGGGAGGGAAATACGCAGTATTTT.

V and J are TRBV18 and TRBJ2-1; TRBD2 matches at 7 bases. The trim removed 3 bases at V and 5 bases at J, leaving 4 bases unmatched. Germline CDR1 is KGHSH and CDR2 is LQKENI. The CDR3 spans 14 residues. The CDR3 sequence: CASSPGTTDNEQFF. As DNA, the CDR3 is TGTGCCAGCTCACCCGGGACTACGGACAATGAGCAGTTCTTC.

This rearrangement joins TRBV2 to TRBJ2-6; 10 bases map to TRBD1. V lost 6 bases, J lost 1 base, and 3 bases stayed unmatched. The CDR3 runs to 16 residues. CDR1 SNHLY and CDR2 FYNNEI come from the germline V gene. This CDR3 reads CASRRTGGSGANVLTF. The CDR3 region has the DNA TGTGCCAGCAGACGGACAGGGGGGTCTGGGGCCAACGTCCTGACTTTC.

V gene TRBV29-1 combines with J gene TRBJ2-7; 8 bases are shared with TRBD1. Germline lookup yields CDR1 SQVTM and CDR2 ANQGSEA. CDR3 length equals 15 residues. The ends lost 1 base at V and 0 bases at J; junction bases unmatched: 5. In DNA form, the CDR3 reads TGCAGCGTTGAAGGGACAGGGAGAAGCTCCTACGAGCAGTACTTC. Translating it yields CSVEGTGRSSYEQYF.

The chain joins TRBV27 to TRBJ2-7, with 8 bases lining up with TRBD2. Unmatched junction bases numbered 12, after V lost 2 bases and J lost 3 bases. The CDR3 spans 17 residues. Germline-derived CDR1 and CDR2 are MNHEY and SMNVEV (reference sequence). The CDR3 DNA follows: TGTGCCAGCAGTTTAAAAACCCCGGGACTAGGCCTCTACGAGCAGTACTTC. The encoded protein is CASSLKTPGLGLYEQYF.

This rearrangement joins TRBV29-1 to TRBJ2-5, with 7 bases fitting TRBD1. Germline V gene sequence: CDR1 SQVTM, CDR2 ANQGSEA. V shed 0 bases, J shed 2 bases, and the junction held 12 bases outside the gene matches. The length of the CDR3 is 17 residues. Here the CDR3 reads CSVEDPERGRLQETQYF. In DNA form, the CDR3 reads TGCAGCGTTGAAGACCCAGAGAGGGGGCGCCTGCAAGAGACCCAGTACTTC.

This chain joins TRBV4-1 and TRBJ2-3; 11 nucleotides line up with TRBD2. Unmatched junction bases numbered 5, after V lost 3 bases and J lost 0 bases. Germline values: CDR1 MGHRA, CDR2 YSYEKL. The CDR3 totals 17 residues. The CDR3 region has the DNA TGCGCCAGCAGCCATAAGGGACTAGCGGATAGCACAGATACGCAGTATTTT. As protein: CASSHKGLADSTDTQYF.

This clone was found once. The chain is built from TRBV19 and TRBJ1-4; TRBD1 is a possible D gene (6 bases). Germline V gives CDR1 LNHDA, CDR2 SQIVND (reference sequence). V shed 8 bases and J shed 10 bases, with 23 bases lying between them. The CDR3 spans 15 residues. The CDR3 is CASEVSQGLGGKLFF. The CDR3 region has the DNA TGTGCCAGTGAAGTGTCGCAGGGGCTCGGAGGAAAACTGTTTTTT.

This chain uses TRBV6-5 with TRBJ1-6; 7 bases line up with TRBD1. This CDR3 spans 15 amino acids. The ends lost 4 bases at V and 7 bases at J; junction bases unmatched: 7. Germline CDR1 and CDR2: MNHEY and SVGAGI. The CDR3 loop is CASSFHDRVNSPLHF. In DNA, the CDR3 is TGTGCCAGCAGTTTCCATGACAGGGTGAATTCACCCCTCCACTTT.

This clone came up a few times. This sequence joins TRBV7-9 and TRBJ2-4, with 8 positions matching TRBD1. Germline V gene lookup returns CDR1 SEHNR and CDR2 FQNEAQ (reference sequence). Germline trimming cut 4 bases from V and 2 bases from J; bases unmatched to any gene: 10. The CDR3 length is 17 residues. CDR3 sequence reads: CASSSDREDLTKNIQYF. CDR3 nucleotides: TGTGCCAGCAGCTCGGACAGGGAGGATTTGACCAAAAACATTCAGTACTTC.

This chain joins TRBV28 and TRBJ1-5, with a tentative D call TRBD1 (5 bases). Trimming pared 5 bases from V and 4 bases from J, leaving 15 bases between. The CDR3 contains 15 residues. Germline-derived CDR1 and CDR2 are MDHEN and SYDVKM. The CDR3 reads CASSPQGALNQPQHF. The CDR3 DNA reads as TGTGCCAGCAGTCCTCAGGGTGCGTTGAATCAGCCCCAGCATTTT.

The chain is built from TRBV19 and TRBJ1-1; D might be TRBD1 (6 bases). Germline V gene sequence: CDR1 LNHDA, CDR2 SQIVND (reference sequence). V was shortened by 8 bases and J by 5 bases, with 15 bases between the two germline ends. The CDR3 loop spans 13 amino acids. The CDR3 region is CASGPDRRTEAFF. The CDR3 DNA reads as TGTGCCAGTGGCCCGGACAGAAGGACTGAAGCTTTCTTT.

CDR3 sequence (DNA): TGCGCCAGCAGCCAAGTTTCAGCGTCTAGCACAGATACGCAGTATTTT. It specifies CASSQVSASSTDTQYF. The chain uses TRBV4-1 and TRBJ2-3; D is unresolved. The ends were cut back, 1 base at V and 0 bases at J, with 11 bases in the middle. The length of the CDR3 is 16 residues. Per germline, CDR1 MGHRA and CDR2 YSYEKL.